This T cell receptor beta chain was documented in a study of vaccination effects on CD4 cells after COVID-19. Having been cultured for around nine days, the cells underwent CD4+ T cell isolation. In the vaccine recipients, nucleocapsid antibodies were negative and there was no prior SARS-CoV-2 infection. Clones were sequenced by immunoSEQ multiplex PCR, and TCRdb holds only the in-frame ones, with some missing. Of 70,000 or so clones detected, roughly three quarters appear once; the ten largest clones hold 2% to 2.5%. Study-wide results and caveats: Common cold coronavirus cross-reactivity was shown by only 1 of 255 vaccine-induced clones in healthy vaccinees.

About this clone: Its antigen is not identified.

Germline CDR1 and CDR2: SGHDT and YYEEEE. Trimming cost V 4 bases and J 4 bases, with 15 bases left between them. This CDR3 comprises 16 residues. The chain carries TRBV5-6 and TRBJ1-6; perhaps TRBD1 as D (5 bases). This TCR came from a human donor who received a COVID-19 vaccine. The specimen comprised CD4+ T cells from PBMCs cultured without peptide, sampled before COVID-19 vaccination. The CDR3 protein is CASSLKTGPYNSPLHF. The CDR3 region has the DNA TGTGCCAGCAGCCTGAAAACGGGGCCTTATAATTCACCCCTCCACTTT.